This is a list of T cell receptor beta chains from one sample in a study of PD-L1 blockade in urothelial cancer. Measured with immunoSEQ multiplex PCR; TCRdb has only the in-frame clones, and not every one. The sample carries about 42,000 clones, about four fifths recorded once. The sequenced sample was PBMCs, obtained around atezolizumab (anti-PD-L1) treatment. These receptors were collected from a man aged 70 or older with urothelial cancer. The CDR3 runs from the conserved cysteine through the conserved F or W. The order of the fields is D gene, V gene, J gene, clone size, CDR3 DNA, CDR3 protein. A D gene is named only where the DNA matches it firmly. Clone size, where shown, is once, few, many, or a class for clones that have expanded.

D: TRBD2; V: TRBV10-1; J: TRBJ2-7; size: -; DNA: TGCGCCAGCAGCCGATCAAGCGGGGGGCACGAGCAGTACTTC; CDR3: CASSRSSGGHEQYF
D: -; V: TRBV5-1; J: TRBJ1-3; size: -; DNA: TGCGCCAGCAGACTGGACAACTCTGGAAACACCATATATTTT; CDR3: CASRLDNSGNTIYF
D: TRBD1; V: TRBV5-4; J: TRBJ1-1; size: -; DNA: TGTGCCAGCCTGGACAGGATGAACACTGAAGCTTTCTTT; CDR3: CASLDRMNTEAFF
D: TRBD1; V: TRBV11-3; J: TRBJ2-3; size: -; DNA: TGTGCCAGCAGCTTACAAGGGGGCAACACAGATACGCAGTATTTT; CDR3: CASSLQGGNTDTQYF
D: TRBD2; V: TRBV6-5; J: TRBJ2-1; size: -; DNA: TGTGCCAGCAGTCCGACTAGCGGGGTGTACAATGAGCAGTTCTTC; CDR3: CASSPTSGVYNEQFF
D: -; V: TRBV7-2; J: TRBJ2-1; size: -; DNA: TGTGCCAGCAGCTTAGACTCCGCGGGATTAGGTGCTGAGCAGTTCTTC; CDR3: CASSLDSAGLGAEQFF
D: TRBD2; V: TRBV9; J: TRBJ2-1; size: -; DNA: TGTGCCAGCAGCAATTCAGCGGGAAACTACAATGAGCAGTTCTTC; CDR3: CASSNSAGNYNEQFF
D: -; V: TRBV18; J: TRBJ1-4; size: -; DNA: TGTGCCAGCTCACCACAGCAGAACAGGGACAATGAAAAACTGTTTTTT; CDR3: CASSPQQNRDNEKLFF
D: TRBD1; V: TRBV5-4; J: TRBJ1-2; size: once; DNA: TGTGCCAGCAGTTCACAGGGGGTCGGGGGCTACACCTTC; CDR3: CASSSQGVGGYTF
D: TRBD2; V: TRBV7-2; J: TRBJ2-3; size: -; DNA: TGTGCCAGCAGCTTTGGGACTAGCGGGAGTGGGACAGATACGCAGTATTTT; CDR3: CASSFGTSGSGTDTQYF
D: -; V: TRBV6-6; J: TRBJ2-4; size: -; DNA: TGTGCCAGCAGCCATGAGATCGGGGGTTCCAAAAACATTCAGTACTTC; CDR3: CASSHEIGGSKNIQYF
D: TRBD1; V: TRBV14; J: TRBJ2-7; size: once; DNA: TGTGCCAGCAGCCCGGGACAGGGCGGCGAGCAGTACTTC; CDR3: CASSPGQGGEQYF
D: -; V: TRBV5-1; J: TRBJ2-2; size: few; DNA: TGCGCCAGCAGCTTGGCAGGGGCTGGGGACACCGGGGAGCTGTTTTTT; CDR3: CASSLAGAGDTGELFF
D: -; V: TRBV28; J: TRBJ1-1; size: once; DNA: TGTGCCAGCAGTTTAACTAAGATCATGAACACTGAAGCTTTCTTT; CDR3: CASSLTKIMNTEAFF
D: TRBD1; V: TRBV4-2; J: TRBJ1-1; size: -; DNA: TGTGCCAGCAGCAATTCGACAGGGTCGGTTCTCACTGAAGCTTTCTTT; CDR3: CASSNSTGSVLTEAFF
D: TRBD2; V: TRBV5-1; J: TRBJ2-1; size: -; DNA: TGCGCCAGCAGCCCTCGTCCTCTAGCGGGCAGTTACAATGAGCAGTTCTTC; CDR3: CASSPRPLAGSYNEQFF
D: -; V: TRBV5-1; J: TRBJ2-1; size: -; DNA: TGCGCCAGCAGGGTCGGCAGGGCCGAAAATGAGCAGTTCTTC; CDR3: CASRVGRAENEQFF
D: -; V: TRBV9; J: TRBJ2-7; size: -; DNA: TGTGCCAGCAGCACAGGGTACGGTGAGCAGTACTTC; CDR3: CASSTGYGEQYF
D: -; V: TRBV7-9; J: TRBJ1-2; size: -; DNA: TGTGCCAGCAGCTTAGCGCATAATACCCGGGACATGGTACTTGGCTACACCTTC; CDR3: CASSLAHNTRDMVLGYTF
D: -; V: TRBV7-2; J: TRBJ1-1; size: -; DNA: TGTGCCAGCAGCCACCCCGGAGGCACTGAAGCTTTCTTT; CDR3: CASSHPGGTEAFF
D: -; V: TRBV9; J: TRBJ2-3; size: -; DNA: TGTGCCAGCAGCGTAGCTCCCACAGATACGCAGTATTTT; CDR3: CASSVAPTDTQYF
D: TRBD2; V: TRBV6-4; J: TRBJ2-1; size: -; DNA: TGTGCCAGCAGTGAGGCGGGAGGGCCCTTGAATGAGCAGTTCTTC; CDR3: CASSEAGGPLNEQFF
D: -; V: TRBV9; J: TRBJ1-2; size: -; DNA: TGTGCCAGCAGCTCCTCCAGGGGATATGGCTACACCTTC; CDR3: CASSSSRGYGYTF
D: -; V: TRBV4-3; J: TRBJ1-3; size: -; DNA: TGCGCCAGCAGCCAGGGTGCCCCCAGGGACTCTGGAAACACCATATATTTT; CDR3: CASSQGAPRDSGNTIYF
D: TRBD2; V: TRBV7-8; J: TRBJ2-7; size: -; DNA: TGTGCCAGCAGCTTAGAGAGCGGGAGGTCCGCCTACGAGCAGTACTTC; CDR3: CASSLESGRSAYEQYF
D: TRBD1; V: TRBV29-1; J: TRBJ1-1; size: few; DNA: TGCAGCGTTGATACAGGGGGCGACACTGAAGCTTTCTTT; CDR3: CSVDTGGDTEAFF
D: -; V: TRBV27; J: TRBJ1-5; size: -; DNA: TGTGCCAGCAGGGCAGGGGTTATCGGGAATCAGCCCCAGCATTTT; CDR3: CASRAGVIGNQPQHF
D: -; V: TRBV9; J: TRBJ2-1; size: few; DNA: TGTGCCAGCAGCGTAGAGGCAGCGGTCTCCTACAATGAGCAGTTCTTC; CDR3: CASSVEAAVSYNEQFF
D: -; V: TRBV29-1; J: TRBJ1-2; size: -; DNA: TGCAGCGTTGCGAAGGGAGCTAACTATGGCTACACCTTC; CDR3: CSVAKGANYGYTF